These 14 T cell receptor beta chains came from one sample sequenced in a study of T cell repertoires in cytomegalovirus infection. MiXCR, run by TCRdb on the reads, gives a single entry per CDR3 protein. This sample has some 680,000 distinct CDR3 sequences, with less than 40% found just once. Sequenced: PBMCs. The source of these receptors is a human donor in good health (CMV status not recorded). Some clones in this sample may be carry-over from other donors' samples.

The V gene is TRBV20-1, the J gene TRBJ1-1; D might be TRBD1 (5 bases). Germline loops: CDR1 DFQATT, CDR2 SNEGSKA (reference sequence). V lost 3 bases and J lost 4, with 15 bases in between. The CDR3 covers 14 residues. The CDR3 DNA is TGCAGTGCTAGGTCGGCAGGGTGGATCACTGAAGCTTTCTTT. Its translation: CSARSAGWITEAFF.

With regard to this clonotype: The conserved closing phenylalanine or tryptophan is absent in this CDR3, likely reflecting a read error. CDR3 protein: CATSDTPDRDPQETQYS. CDR3 nucleotide sequence: TGTGCCACCAGTGATACCCCTGACAGGGACCCCCAAGAGACCCAGTACTCC. This chain uses TRBV24-1 with TRBJ2-5; 7 bases map to TRBD1. This CDR3 contains 17 residues. V was clipped by 3 bases and J by 1 base; unmatched bases: 10. Germline CDR1 reads KGHDR; CDR2 reads SFDVKD.

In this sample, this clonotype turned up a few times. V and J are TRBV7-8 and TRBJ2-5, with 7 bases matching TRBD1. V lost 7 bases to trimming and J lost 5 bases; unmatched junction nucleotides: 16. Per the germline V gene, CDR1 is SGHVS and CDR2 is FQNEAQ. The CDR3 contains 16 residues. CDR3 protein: CASTHATGSSVETQYF. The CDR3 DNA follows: TGTGCCAGCACCCATGCGACAGGGTCTTCCGTTGAGACCCAGTACTTC.

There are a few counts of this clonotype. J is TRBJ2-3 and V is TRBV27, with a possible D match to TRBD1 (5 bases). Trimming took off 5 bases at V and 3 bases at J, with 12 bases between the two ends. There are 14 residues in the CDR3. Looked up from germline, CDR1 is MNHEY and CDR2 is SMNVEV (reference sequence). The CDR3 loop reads CASSIGYRTDTQYF. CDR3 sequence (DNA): TGTGCCAGCAGTATAGGGTACAGGACAGATACGCAGTATTTT.

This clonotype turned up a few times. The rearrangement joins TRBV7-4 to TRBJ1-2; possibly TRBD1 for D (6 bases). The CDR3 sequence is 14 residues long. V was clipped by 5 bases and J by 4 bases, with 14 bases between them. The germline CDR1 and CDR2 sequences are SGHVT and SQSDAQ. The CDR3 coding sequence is TGTGCCAGCAGCGTTAGCGGCAGGGGCTATGGCTACACCTTC. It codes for CASSVSGRGYGYTF.

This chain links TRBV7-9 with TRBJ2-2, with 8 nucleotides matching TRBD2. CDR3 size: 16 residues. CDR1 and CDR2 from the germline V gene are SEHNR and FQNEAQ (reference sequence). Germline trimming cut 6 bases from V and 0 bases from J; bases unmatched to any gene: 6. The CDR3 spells CASRVRGATNTGELFF. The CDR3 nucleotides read TGTGCCAGCAGAGTGCGGGGGGCAACGAACACCGGGGAGCTGTTTTTT. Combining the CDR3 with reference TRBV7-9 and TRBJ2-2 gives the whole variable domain DTGVSQNPRHKITKRGQNVTFRCDPISEHNRLYWYRQTLGQGPEFLTYFQNEAQLEKSRLLSDRFSAERPKGSFSTLEIQRTEQGDSAMYLCASRVRGATNTGELFFGEGSRLTVL.

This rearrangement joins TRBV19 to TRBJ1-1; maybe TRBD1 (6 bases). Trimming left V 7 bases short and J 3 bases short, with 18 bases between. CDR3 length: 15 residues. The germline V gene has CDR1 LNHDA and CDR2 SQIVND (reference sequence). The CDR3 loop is CASTPGGGGYTEAFF. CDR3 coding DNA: TGTGCCAGTACACCCGGTGGGGGCGGCTACACTGAAGCTTTCTTT.

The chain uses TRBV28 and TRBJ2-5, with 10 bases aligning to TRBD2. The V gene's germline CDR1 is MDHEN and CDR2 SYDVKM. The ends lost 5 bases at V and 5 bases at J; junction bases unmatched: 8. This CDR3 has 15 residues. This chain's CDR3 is CASSIERGGHETQYF. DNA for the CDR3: TGTGCCAGCAGTATAGAGCGGGGGGGCCATGAGACCCAGTACTTC.

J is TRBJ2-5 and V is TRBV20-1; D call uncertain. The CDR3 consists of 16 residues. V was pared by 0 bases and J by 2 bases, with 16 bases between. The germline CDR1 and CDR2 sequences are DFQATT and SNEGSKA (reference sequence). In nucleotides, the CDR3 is TGCAGTGCTAGAGATCTGATCAGCGTCTTTCAAGAGACCCAGTACTTC. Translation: CSARDLISVFQETQYF.

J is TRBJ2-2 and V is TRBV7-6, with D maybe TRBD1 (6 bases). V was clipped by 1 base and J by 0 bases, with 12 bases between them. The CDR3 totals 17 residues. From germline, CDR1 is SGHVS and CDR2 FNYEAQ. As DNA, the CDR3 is TGTGCCAGCAGCTTAGGGCCGGGACAACCGAACACCGGGGAGCTGTTTTTT. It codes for CASSLGPGQPNTGELFF. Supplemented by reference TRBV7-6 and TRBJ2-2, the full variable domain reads GAGVSQSPRYKVTKRGQDVALRCDPISGHVSLYWYRQALGQGPEFLTYFNYEAQQDKSGLPNDRFSAERPEGSISTLTIQRTEQRDSAMYRCASSLGPGQPNTGELFFGEGSRLTVL.

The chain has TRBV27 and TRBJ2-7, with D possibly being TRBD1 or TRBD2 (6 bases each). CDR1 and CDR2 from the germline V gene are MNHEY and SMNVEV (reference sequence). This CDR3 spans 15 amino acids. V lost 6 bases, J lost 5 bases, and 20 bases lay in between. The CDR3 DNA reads TGTGCCAGCAGAAACGGGGGCGGCCCCGTCCACGAGCAGTACTTC. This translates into CASRNGGGPVHEQYF.

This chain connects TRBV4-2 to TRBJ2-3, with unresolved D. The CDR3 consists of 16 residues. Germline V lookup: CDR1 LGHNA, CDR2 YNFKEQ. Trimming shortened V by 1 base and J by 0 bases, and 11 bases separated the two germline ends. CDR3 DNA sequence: TGTGCCAGCAGCCAAGTCGGCGGTTCTAGCACAGATACGCAGTATTTT. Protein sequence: CASSQVGGSSTDTQYF.

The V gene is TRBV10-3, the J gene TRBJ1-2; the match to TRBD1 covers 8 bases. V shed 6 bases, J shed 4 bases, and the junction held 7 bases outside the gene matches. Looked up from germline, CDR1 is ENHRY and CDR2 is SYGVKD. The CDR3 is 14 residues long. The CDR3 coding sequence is TGTGCCATCAGACCCCAGGGGGCGGGCTATGGCTACACCTTC. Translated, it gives CAIRPQGAGYGYTF.

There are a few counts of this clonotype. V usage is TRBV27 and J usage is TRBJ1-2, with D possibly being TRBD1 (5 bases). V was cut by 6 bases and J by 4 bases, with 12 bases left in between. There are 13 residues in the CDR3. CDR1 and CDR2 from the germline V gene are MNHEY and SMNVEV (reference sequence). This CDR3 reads CASRPGRLYGYTF. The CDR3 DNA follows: TGTGCCAGCAGGCCGGGACGGCTCTATGGCTACACCTTC.